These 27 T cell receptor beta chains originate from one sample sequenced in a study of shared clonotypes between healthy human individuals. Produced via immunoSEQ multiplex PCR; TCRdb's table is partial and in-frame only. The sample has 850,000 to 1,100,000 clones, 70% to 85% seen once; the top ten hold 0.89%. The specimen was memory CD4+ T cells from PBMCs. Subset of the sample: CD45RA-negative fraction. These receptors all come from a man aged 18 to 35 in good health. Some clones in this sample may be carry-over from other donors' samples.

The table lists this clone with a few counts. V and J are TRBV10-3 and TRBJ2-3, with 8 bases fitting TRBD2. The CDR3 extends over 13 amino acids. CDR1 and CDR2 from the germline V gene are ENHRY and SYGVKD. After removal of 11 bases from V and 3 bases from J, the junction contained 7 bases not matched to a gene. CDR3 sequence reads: CAALSGITDTQYF. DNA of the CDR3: TGTGCCGCCCTTAGCGGGATAACAGATACGCAGTATTTT.

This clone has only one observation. CDR3 in DNA: TGTGCCAGCAGCTTAGTGGGGGTCCGCACCTACGAGCAGTACTTC. It encodes CASSLVGVRTYEQYF. The chain uses TRBV7-9 and TRBJ2-5; D could derive from TRBD1 or TRBD2 (5 bases each). The DNA end is a closer match to TRBJ2-7, so the J assignment may be wrong. The CDR3 has 15 amino acids. The germline CDR1 and CDR2 sequences are SEHNR and FQNEAQ (reference sequence).

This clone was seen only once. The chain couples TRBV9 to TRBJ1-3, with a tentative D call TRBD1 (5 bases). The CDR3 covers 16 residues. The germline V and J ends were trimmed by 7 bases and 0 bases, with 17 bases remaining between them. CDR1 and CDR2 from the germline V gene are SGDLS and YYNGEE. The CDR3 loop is CASGPGTESSGNTIYF. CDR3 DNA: TGTGCCAGCGGACCCGGGACGGAGTCCTCTGGAAACACCATATATTTT.

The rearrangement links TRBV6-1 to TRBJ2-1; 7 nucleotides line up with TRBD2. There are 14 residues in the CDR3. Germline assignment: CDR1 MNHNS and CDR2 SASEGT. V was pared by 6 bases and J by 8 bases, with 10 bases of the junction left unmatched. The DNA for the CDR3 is TGTGCCAGCAGGGATTCGGGGAGGGCAGATGAGCAGTTCTTC. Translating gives CASRDSGRADEQFF.

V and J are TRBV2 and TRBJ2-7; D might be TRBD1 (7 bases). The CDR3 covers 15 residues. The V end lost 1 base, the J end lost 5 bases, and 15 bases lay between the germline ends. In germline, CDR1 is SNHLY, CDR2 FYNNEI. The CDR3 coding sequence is TGTGCCAGCAGTGAAGACAGGGGTGCGGGACACGAGCAGTACTTC. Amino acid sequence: CASSEDRGAGHEQYF.

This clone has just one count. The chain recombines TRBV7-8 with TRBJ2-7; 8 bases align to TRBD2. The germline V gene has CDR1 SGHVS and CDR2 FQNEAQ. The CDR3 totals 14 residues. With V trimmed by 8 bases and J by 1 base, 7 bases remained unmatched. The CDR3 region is CASALAGTSYEQYF. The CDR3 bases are TGTGCCAGCGCCTTAGCGGGGACTTCCTACGAGCAGTACTTC.

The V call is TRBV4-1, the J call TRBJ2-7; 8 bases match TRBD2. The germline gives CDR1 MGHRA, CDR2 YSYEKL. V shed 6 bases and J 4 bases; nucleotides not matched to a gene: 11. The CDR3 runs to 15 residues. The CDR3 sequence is CASRAMGVAGYEQYF. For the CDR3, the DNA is TGCGCCAGCAGAGCAATGGGGGTAGCGGGGTACGAGCAGTACTTC.

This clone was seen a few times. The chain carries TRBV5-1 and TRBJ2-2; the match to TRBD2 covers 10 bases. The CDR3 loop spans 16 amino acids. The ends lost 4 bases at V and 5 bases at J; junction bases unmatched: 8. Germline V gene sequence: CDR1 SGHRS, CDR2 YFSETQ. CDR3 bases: TGCGCCAGCAGCCTGGTGCCTAGCGGGAGAACCGGGGAGCTGTTTTTT. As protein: CASSLVPSGRTGELFF.

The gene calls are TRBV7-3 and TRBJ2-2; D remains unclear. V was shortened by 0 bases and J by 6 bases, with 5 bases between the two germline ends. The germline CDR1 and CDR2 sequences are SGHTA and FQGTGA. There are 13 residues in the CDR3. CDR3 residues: CASSLTGPGELFF. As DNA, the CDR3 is TGTGCCAGCAGCTTAACAGGGCCCGGGGAGCTGTTTTTT.

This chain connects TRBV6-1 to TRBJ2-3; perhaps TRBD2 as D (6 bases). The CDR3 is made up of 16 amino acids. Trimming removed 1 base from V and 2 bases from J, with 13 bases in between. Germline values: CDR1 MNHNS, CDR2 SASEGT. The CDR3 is CASSEVWRGNTDTQYF. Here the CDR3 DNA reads TGTGCCAGCAGTGAAGTATGGCGGGGTAACACAGATACGCAGTATTTT.

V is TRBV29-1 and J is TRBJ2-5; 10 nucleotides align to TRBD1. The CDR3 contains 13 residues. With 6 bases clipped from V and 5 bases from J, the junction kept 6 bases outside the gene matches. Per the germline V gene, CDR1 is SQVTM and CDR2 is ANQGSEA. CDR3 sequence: CSVDDRGLETQYF. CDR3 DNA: TGCAGCGTCGATGACAGGGGGCTTGAGACCCAGTACTTC.

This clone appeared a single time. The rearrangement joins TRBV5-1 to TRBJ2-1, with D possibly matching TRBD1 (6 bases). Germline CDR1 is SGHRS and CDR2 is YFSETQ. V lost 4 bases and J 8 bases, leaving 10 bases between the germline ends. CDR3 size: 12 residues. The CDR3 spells CASSPQGDEQFF. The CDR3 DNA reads TGCGCCAGCAGCCCACAGGGAGATGAGCAGTTCTTC.

The CDR3 sequence is CASSLLGTGKEQFF. In DNA form, the CDR3 reads TGTGCCAGCAGCTTACTCGGGACAGGGAAGGAGCAGTTCTTC. The gene calls are TRBV7-9 and TRBJ2-1; 9 bases are a match to TRBD1. CDR1 is SEHNR, CDR2 FQNEAQ, per germline (reference sequence). The CDR3 spans 14 residues. V trimming: 2 bases; J trimming: 10 bases; junction bases outside the gene matches: 6.

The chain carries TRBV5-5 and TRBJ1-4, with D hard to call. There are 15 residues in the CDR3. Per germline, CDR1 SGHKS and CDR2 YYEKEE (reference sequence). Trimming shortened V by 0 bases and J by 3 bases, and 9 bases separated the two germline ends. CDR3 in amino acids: CASSLDGFPNEKLFF. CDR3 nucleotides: TGTGCCAGCAGCTTGGACGGATTCCCTAATGAAAAACTGTTTTTT.

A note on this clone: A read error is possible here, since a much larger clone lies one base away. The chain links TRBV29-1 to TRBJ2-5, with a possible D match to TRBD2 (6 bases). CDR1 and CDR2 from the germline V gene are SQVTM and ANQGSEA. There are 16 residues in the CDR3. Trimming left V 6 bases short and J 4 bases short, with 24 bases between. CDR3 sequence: CSVRRGKGFGGETQYF. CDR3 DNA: TGCAGCGTGCGGAGGGGTAAGGGGTTCGGAGGAGAGACCCAGTACTTC.

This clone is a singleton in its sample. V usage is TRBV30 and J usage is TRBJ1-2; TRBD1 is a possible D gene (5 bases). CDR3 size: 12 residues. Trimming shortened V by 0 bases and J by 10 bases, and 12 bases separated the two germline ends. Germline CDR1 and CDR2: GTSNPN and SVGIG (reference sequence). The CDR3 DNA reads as TGTGCCTGGAGTGTACTGGCAGGGTACTACACCTTC. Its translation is CAWSVLAGYYTF.

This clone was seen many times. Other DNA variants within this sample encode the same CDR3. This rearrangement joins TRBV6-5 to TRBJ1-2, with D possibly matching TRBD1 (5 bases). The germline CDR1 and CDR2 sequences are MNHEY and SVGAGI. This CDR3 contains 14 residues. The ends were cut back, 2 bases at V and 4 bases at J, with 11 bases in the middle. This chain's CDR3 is CASSYGGQPYGYTF. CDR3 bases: TGTGCCAGCAGTTACGGGGGTCAGCCCTATGGCTACACCTTC.

CDR3 amino acids: CASSLQPFTDTQYF. CDR3 coding DNA: TGTGCCAGCAGCTTACAACCCTTCACAGATACGCAGTATTTT. The chain has TRBV7-8 and TRBJ2-3, with no clear D. The germline V gene encodes CDR1 SGHVS and CDR2 FQNEAQ. V lost 2 bases, J lost 2 bases, and 8 bases lay in between. The CDR3 has 14 amino acids.

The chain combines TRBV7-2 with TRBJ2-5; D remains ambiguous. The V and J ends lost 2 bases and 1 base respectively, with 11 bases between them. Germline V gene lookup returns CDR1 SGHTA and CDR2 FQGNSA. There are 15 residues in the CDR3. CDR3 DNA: TGTGCCAGCAGCTTACAATCTGGGTTCCAAGAGACCCAGTACTTC. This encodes CASSLQSGFQETQYF. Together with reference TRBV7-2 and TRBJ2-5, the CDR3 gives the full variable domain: GAGVSQSPSNKVTEKGKDVELRCDPISGHTALYWYRQSLGQGLEFLIYFQGNSAPDKSGLPSDRFSAERTGGSVSTLTIQRTQQEDSAVYLCASSLQSGFQETQYFGPGTRLLVL.

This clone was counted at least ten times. The CDR3: CASKTNTEAFF. The CDR3 region has the DNA TGTGCCAGCAAGACGAACACTGAAGCTTTCTTT. The chain combines TRBV6-6 with TRBJ1-1; D call uncertain. The V and J ends lost 7 bases and 1 base respectively, with 4 bases between them. The germline CDR1 and CDR2 sequences are MNHNY and SVGAGI (reference sequence). CDR3 length: 11 amino acids.

CDR3 residues: CASNLAGGNTEAFF. As DNA, the CDR3 is TGCGCCAGCAACCTGGCCGGAGGGAACACTGAAGCTTTCTTT. The chain joins TRBV5-1 to TRBJ1-1; no clear D. The CDR3 length is 14 residues. V shed 6 bases and J shed 1 base, with 13 bases lying between them. CDR1 is SGHRS, CDR2 YFSETQ, per germline.

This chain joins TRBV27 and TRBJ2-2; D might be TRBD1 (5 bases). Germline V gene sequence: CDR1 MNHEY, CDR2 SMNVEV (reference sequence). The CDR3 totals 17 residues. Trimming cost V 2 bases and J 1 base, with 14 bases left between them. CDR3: CASSLRPYQGNTGELFF. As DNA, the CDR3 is TGTGCCAGCAGTTTACGGCCCTATCAGGGGAACACCGGGGAGCTGTTTTTT.

As DNA, the CDR3 is TGCAGCCCCGCCGGACCCACAGATACGCAGTATTTT. Its translation: CSPAGPTDTQYF. The chain joins TRBV29-1 to TRBJ2-3; D call uncertain. CDR1 SQVTM and CDR2 ANQGSEA come from the germline V gene. Trimming cost V 8 bases and J 2 bases, with 11 bases left between them. CDR3 length: 12 amino acids.

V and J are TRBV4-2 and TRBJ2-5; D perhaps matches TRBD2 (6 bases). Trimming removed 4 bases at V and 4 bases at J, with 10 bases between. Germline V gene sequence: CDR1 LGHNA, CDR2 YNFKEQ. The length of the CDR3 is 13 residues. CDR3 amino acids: CASSPVEGETQYF. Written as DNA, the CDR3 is TGTGCCAGCAGCCCGGTGGAGGGAGAGACCCAGTACTTC.

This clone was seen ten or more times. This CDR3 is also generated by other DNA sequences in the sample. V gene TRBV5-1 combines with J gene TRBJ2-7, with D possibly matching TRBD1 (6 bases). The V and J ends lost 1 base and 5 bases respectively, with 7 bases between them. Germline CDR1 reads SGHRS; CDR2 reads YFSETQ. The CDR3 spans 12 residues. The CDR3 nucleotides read TGCGCCAGCAGCTTGTCAGGGGACGAGCAGTACTTC. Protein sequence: CASSLSGDEQYF.

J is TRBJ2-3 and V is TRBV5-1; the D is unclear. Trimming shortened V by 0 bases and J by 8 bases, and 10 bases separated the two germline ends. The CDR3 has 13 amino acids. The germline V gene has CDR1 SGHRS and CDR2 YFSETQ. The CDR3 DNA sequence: TGCGCCAGCAGCTTGGGCCCATTAAGTACGCAGTATTTT. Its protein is CASSLGPLSTQYF.

For the CDR3, the DNA is TGTGCCAGCTGGGGCAGCAACACCGGGGAGCTGTTTTTT. This translates into CASWGSNTGELFF. This chain links TRBV11-1 with TRBJ2-2, with D perhaps TRBD1 (5 bases). The CDR3 extends over 13 amino acids. V was trimmed by 8 bases and J by 2 bases, leaving 9 bases between them. CDR1 and CDR2 (germline): SGHAT, FQDESV (reference sequence).